The rows below give T cell receptor beta chains drawn from one sample of a study of cytomegalovirus exposure and HLA in healthy donors. Assay: immunoSEQ multiplex PCR; the TCRdb copy retains only in-frame clones and omits some. The sample data list around 150,000 clones. The sequencing input was PBMCs. Receptors originate from an older woman in good health and CMV-seronegative. Each CDR3 is given with its conserved first and last residue. D genes are given only for firm matches.

j_call cdr3_length d_call v_call cdr3_nt cdr3_aa
TRBJ1-4 15 . TRBV5-1 TGCGCCAGCAGCGCCTGGGGGGGCGATCATGAAAAACTGTTTTTT CASSAWGGDHEKLFF
TRBJ2-7 14 TRBD2 TRBV6-5 TGTGCCAGCAGTTACGGCCTAGCGGGGTTAGTACAGTACTTC CASSYGLAGLVQYF
TRBJ2-1 15 . TRBV9 TGTGCCAGCAGCGTAGGCGGGGCAGGAGGGAATGAGCAGTTCTTC CASSVGGAGGNEQFF
TRBJ2-7 14 . TRBV18 TGTGCCAGCTCACCGGGGACTCAAACCTACGAGCAGTACTTC CASSPGTQTYEQYF
TRBJ2-2 15 TRBD2 TRBV5-1 TGCGCCAGCAGCTTCGGGAGGGCGAACACCGGGGAGCTGTTTTTT CASSFGRANTGELFF
TRBJ2-7 17 . TRBV13 TGTGCCAGCAGCTTAGTCTCCAATGCGGGACGGCGGACCGAGCAGTACTTC CASSLVSNAGRRTEQYF
TRBJ2-2 15 TRBD2 TRBV27 TGTGCCAGCAGTTCAGGACTAGCGGGAAGGGGGGAGCTGTTTTTT CASSSGLAGRGELFF
TRBJ1-1 15 TRBD1 TRBV27 TGTGCCAGCAGGCCACAGCGACAGGGAGCGGCTGAAGCTTTCTTT CASRPQRQGAAEAFF
TRBJ1-6 16 TRBD1 TRBV5-1 TGCGCCAGCAGCTCGGCCGGGACAGATTATAATTCACCCCTCCACTTT CASSSAGTDYNSPLHF
TRBJ1-1 15 TRBD1 TRBV5-1 TGCGCCAGCAGATGGCAGGGGGCCATGAACACTGAAGCTTTCTTT CASRWQGAMNTEAFF
TRBJ2-1 13 . TRBV2 TGTGCCAGCCTAAAGGACAACTACAATGAGCAGTTCTTC CASLKDNYNEQFF
TRBJ1-2 15 . TRBV11-2 TGTGCCAGCAGCCCCCCCCTAACAGGGAGCGATGGCTACACCTTC CASSPPLTGSDGYTF
TRBJ2-2 16 TRBD2 TRBV29-1 TGCAGCGTTGAAGGTAGCGGGGGCATAAACACCGGGGAGCTGTTTTTT CSVEGSGGINTGELFF
TRBJ1-5 15 . TRBV19 TGTGCCAGTAGCACCGTTGGTCGGAGCAATCAGCCCCAGCATTTT CASSTVGRSNQPQHF
TRBJ2-7 18 . TRBV13 TGTGCCAGCAGCGGAGCCACAGGGGACTTGGGGCCATCCTACGAGCAGTACTTC CASSGATGDLGPSYEQYF
TRBJ2-3 14 . TRBV6-1 TGTGCCAGCAGTTTACGGACTGTTTCAGATACGCAGTATTTT CASSLRTVSDTQYF
TRBJ2-3 14 . TRBV4-1 TGCGCCAGCAGCCAAGAGGTTACAGCGGACACGCAGTATTTT CASSQEVTADTQYF
TRBJ2-1 15 . TRBV5-4 TGTGCCAGCAGCTTGAGTAATAGCGTCTACAATGAGCAGTTCTTC CASSLSNSVYNEQFF
TRBJ1-2 17 TRBD1 TRBV19 TGTGCCAGTAGTATGTGGAGGGACAGGGGGCTTGGAGGTGGCTACACCTTC CASSMWRDRGLGGGYTF
TRBJ1-3 17 TRBD1 TRBV9 TGCGCCAGCAGCGTAGCGGGACAGGGGTTTTCTGGAAACACCATATATTTT CASSVAGQGFSGNTIYF
TRBJ2-5 13 . TRBV5-1 TGCGCCAGCAGCTCCCCAGGGCAAGAGACCCAGTACTTC CASSSPGQETQYF
TRBJ2-7 15 TRBD2 TRBV7-6 TGTGCCAGCAGCTTAAGCGGGGGGAGGGGCTACGAGCAGTACTTC CASSLSGGRGYEQYF
TRBJ1-1 15 . TRBV7-9 TGTGCCAGCAGCTTAGCGCGAGGAGGAGACACTGAAGCTTTCTTT CASSLARGGDTEAFF
TRBJ1-5 17 . TRBV15 TGTGCCACCAGCAGAGAAGGGACACAGTATAGCAATCAGCCCCAGCATTTT CATSREGTQYSNQPQHF
TRBJ1-2 15 TRBD1 TRBV4-3 TGCGCCAGCAGCCAAACCGGGACAGGGGGCTTCGACTACACCTTC CASSQTGTGGFDYTF
TRBJ2-1 15 TRBD1 TRBV7-9 TGTGCCGCGGGGATCGGGACAGGCTCCTACAATGAGCAGTTCTTC CAAGIGTGSYNEQFF
TRBJ1-1 11 . TRBV13 TGTGCCAGCAGCTTAGGGGGGCGGGCTTTCTTT CASSLGGRAFF
TRBJ2-7 14 . TRBV6-6 TGTGCCAGCAGTTACCAGGGAATCACCCCCGAGCAGTACTTC CASSYQGITPEQYF
TRBJ2-7 14 . TRBV5-1 TGCGCCAGCAGCTTGTCCCCGAGGTCCTACGAGCAGTACTTC CASSLSPRSYEQYF
TRBJ1-2 16 . TRBV6-1 TGTGCCAGCAGTGTCCCTCGGGGGAGAGAGAACTATGGCTACACCTTC CASSVPRGRENYGYTF
TRBJ1-2 15 . TRBV4-2 TGTGCCAGCAGCCAAGAACCCGCAGCTAGCTATGGCTACACCTTC CASSQEPAASYGYTF
TRBJ2-7 11 TRBD2 TRBV20-1 TGCAGTGCACTAGCGAGATACGAGCAGTACTTC CSALARYEQYF
TRBJ1-4 15 . TRBV10-1 TGCGCCAGCAGTGAGTCGACAGCGGGGAATGAAAAACTGTTTTTT CASSESTAGNEKLFF
TRBJ1-5 14 . TRBV10-3 TGTGCCATCAGTGAGTCGAGCACTAATCAGCCCCAGCATTTT CAISESSTNQPQHF
TRBJ1-2 14 . TRBV4-1 TGCGCCAGCAGCCAAGAAACTTCAATCTATGGCTACACCTTC CASSQETSIYGYTF
TRBJ1-1 14 . TRBV5-4 TGTGCCAGCAGCTTTACAGGGTCCAACACTGAAGCTTTCTTT CASSFTGSNTEAFF
TRBJ1-1 11 . TRBV10-3 TGTGCCATCAGTTCGGACAGTGAAGCTTTCTTT CAISSDSEAFF